The 28 T cell receptor beta chains given below trace back to one sample, sequenced in a study of cytomegalovirus exposure and HLA in healthy donors. Some clones are missing from TCRdb's copy, which holds only in-frame ones; the method was immunoSEQ multiplex PCR. This sample has approximately 99,000 clones, with nearly 97% found just once. Sequencing input: PBMCs. Receptors originate from a woman aged 18-29 years in good health and CMV-seronegative.

V gene TRBV27 combines with J gene TRBJ2-1; maybe TRBD1 (6 bases). V lost 4 bases and J lost 2, with 15 bases in between. CDR1 is MNHEY, CDR2 SMNVEV, per germline (reference sequence). This CDR3 contains 16 residues. The chain's CDR3 is CASSSSWDKTYNEQFF. In DNA form, the CDR3 reads TGTGCCAGCAGTTCCTCCTGGGACAAGACCTACAATGAGCAGTTCTTC.

V is TRBV6-5 and J is TRBJ2-7; 7 bases are shared with TRBD2. Germline V gene lookup returns CDR1 MNHEY and CDR2 SVGAGI. Trimming took 2 bases from V and 4 from J; bases not matched to a gene: 11. This CDR3 is built from 16 residues. Here the CDR3 DNA reads TGTGCCAGCAGTTACGGAAATGGGGGGGGAGGGTACGAGCAGTACTTC. Its protein product is CASSYGNGGGGYEQYF.

This chain uses TRBV5-4 with TRBJ2-1; 8 nucleotides agree with TRBD1. Germline trimming cut 2 bases from V and 6 bases from J; bases unmatched to any gene: 10. Germline V gives CDR1 SGHNT, CDR2 YYREEE (reference sequence). The CDR3 runs to 16 residues. CDR3 loop: CASSLGRQGLGNEQFF. As DNA, the CDR3 is TGTGCCAGCAGCTTAGGGCGACAGGGGCTTGGCAATGAGCAGTTCTTC.

V and J are TRBV6-5 and TRBJ2-7, with D maybe TRBD1 (5 bases). CDR3 length: 16 amino acids. In germline, CDR1 is MNHEY, CDR2 SVGAGI. V lost 0 bases to trimming and J lost 3 bases, with 15 bases between them. CDR3 coding DNA: TGTGCCAGCAGTTACTCGACTGTCGGACAACGCTACGAGCAGTACTTC. Its translation: CASSYSTVGQRYEQYF.

The chain combines TRBV30 with TRBJ1-1, with 7 nucleotides matching TRBD1. Germline trimming cut 5 bases from V and 1 base from J; bases unmatched to any gene: 19. Germline V gives CDR1 GTSNPN, CDR2 SVGIG (reference sequence). This CDR3 is 18 amino acids long. CDR3 sequence: CAWHGTASPPLENTEAFF. CDR3 DNA sequence: TGTGCCTGGCACGGGACAGCGTCCCCCCCTTTGGAGAACACTGAAGCTTTCTTT.

The CDR3 coding sequence is TGTGCCAGCAGTGTAGCAGGGGCGGACACTGAAGCTTTCTTT. Amino acids: CASSVAGADTEAFF. This chain connects TRBV6-1 to TRBJ1-1, with a weak D call TRBD1 (6 bases). The CDR3 extends over 14 amino acids. Germline CDR1 reads MNHNS; CDR2 reads SASEGT. V lost 4 bases, J lost 3 bases, and 12 bases lay in between.

The chain carries TRBV28 and TRBJ2-3, with TRBD2 identical over 10 bases. Germline CDR1 is MDHEN and CDR2 is SYDVKM. The CDR3 sequence is 13 residues long. V dropped 6 bases and J dropped 12; count of bases not matched to a gene: 9. The CDR3 sequence is CASSLSGGAPQYF. As DNA, the CDR3 is TGTGCCAGCAGCCTAAGCGGGGGGGCTCCTCAGTATTTT.

V gene TRBV18 combines with J gene TRBJ1-6; 9 bases match TRBD1. With 6 bases clipped from V and 11 bases from J, the junction kept 5 bases outside the gene matches. The length of the CDR3 is 13 residues. Germline V lookup: CDR1 KGHSH, CDR2 LQKENI. The CDR3 DNA sequence: TGTGCCAGCTCCCGGACAGGGGAAACACCCCTCCACTTT. Translated: CASSRTGETPLHF.

This sequence joins TRBV4-2 and TRBJ2-1, with a tentative D call TRBD2 (7 bases). The CDR3 has 16 amino acids. V was trimmed by 1 base and J by 4 bases, leaving 14 bases between them. Germline V gene sequence: CDR1 LGHNA, CDR2 YNFKEQ. CDR3 in amino acids: CASSQAEGGIYNEQFF. Here the CDR3 DNA reads TGTGCCAGCAGCCAAGCTGAGGGGGGGATATACAATGAGCAGTTCTTC.

This clone is a singleton in its sample. This CDR3 is CASSLTGRGDTGELFF. In nucleotides, the CDR3 is TGTGCCAGCAGCTTAACCGGTCGGGGAGACACCGGGGAGCTGTTTTTT. This sequence joins TRBV7-3 and TRBJ2-2, with D tentatively TRBD2 (5 bases). CDR1 is SGHTA and CDR2 is FQGTGA in the germline V gene. V was clipped by 0 bases and J by 3 bases, with 11 bases between them. The CDR3 extends over 16 amino acids. Variable domain in full (rest from reference TRBV7-3 and TRBJ2-2): GAGVSQTPSNKVTEKGKYVELRCDPISGHTALYWYRQSLGQGPEFLIYFQGTGAADDSGLPNDRFFAVRPEGSVSTLKIQRTERGDSAVYLCASSLTGRGDTGELFFGEGSRLTVL.

The CDR3 bases are TGTGCCAGCAGCTTAGAACAGGGGATAAATCAGCCCCAGCATTTT. It yields the protein CASSLEQGINQPQHF. V usage is TRBV7-2 and J usage is TRBJ1-5, with TRBD1 matching 7 bases. CDR3 size: 15 residues. From germline, CDR1 is SGHTA and CDR2 FQGNSA. After removal of 1 base from V and 4 bases from J, the junction contained 4 bases not matched to a gene.

V and J are TRBV10-1 and TRBJ2-7; possible D gene TRBD1, 6 bases. Germline assignment: CDR1 WNHNN and CDR2 SYGVQD (reference sequence). The V gene lost 8 bases and the J gene lost 6 bases, with 17 bases spanning the gap. The CDR3 spans 13 residues. CDR3 sequence: CASAQTGRLEQYF. The CDR3 bases are TGCGCCAGCGCTCAAACAGGGCGACTCGAGCAGTACTTC.

The DNA for the CDR3 is TGTGCCAGCAGCTCGGGACAGGACAACACAGATACGCAGTATTTT. This sequence encodes CASSSGQDNTDTQYF. V usage is TRBV5-6 and J usage is TRBJ2-3; TRBD1 agrees at 8 bases. CDR1 and CDR2 (germline): SGHDT, YYEEEE. J gave up 2 bases and V 3 bases, and 5 bases lay outside the gene matches. The CDR3 extends over 15 amino acids.

The chain recombines TRBV11-2 with TRBJ2-1, with D maybe TRBD1 (6 bases). CDR3 length: 14 residues. Germline CDR1 SGHAT, CDR2 FQNNGV. V was pared by 1 base and J by 4 bases, with 8 bases between. The CDR3 nucleotides are TGTGCCAGCAGCTTAGCAGGGACATACAATGAGCAGTTCTTC. Its protein product is CASSLAGTYNEQFF.

The chain has TRBV27 and TRBJ1-2; the match to TRBD1 covers 9 bases. Germline CDR1 and CDR2: MNHEY and SMNVEV (reference sequence). J lost 4 bases, V lost 5 bases, and 11 bases had no gene match. This CDR3 comprises 16 residues. In DNA, the CDR3 is TGTGCCAGCAGTCCCCAGGTCCGGGACAGGGCCTATGGCTACACCTTC. Translating gives CASSPQVRDRAYGYTF.

This chain links TRBV28 with TRBJ1-1, with 7 bases that match TRBD1. The CDR3 runs to 14 residues. Germline V CDR1 and CDR2: MDHEN, SYDVKM. Trimming removed 7 bases from V and 0 bases from J; junction bases left unmatched: 5. CDR3 in DNA: TGTGCCAGCAAGAGAGGGGGCCTGAACACTGAAGCTTTCTTT. It yields the protein CASKRGGLNTEAFF.

Points on this clone: Other DNA sequences from this sample encode an identical CDR3 as well. The genes are TRBV28 and TRBJ1-2; D perhaps matches TRBD1 (5 bases). Germline loops: CDR1 MDHEN, CDR2 SYDVKM. V lost 2 bases, J lost 4 bases, and 8 bases lay in between. The CDR3 runs 13 residues. CDR3 loop: CASSLVTGYGYTF. The CDR3 DNA reads as TGTGCCAGCAGTTTAGTCACAGGCTATGGCTACACCTTC.

The chain combines TRBV5-4 with TRBJ1-1; no clear D gene. The V and J ends lost 0 bases and 1 base respectively, with 10 bases between them. The CDR3 is 15 residues long. CDR1 SGHNT and CDR2 YYREEE come from the germline V gene (reference sequence). CDR3 nucleotides: TGTGCCAGCAGCTTGGCCCTAAGAGGGAACACTGAAGCTTTCTTT. It specifies CASSLALRGNTEAFF.

This chain joins TRBV11-2 and TRBJ2-1; 10 bases are a match to TRBD2. CDR3 length equals 15 residues. Trimming cost V 8 bases and J 4 bases; bases outside gene matches: 8. Per germline, CDR1 SGHAT and CDR2 FQNNGV. The CDR3 sequence is CASGVAGGAYNEQFF. CDR3 sequence (DNA): TGTGCCAGCGGGGTAGCGGGGGGAGCATACAATGAGCAGTTCTTC. The full variable domain, its missing parts supplied by reference TRBV11-2 and TRBJ2-1, is EAGVAQSPRYKIIEKRQSVAFWCNPISGHATLYWYQQILGQGPKLLIQFQNNGVVDDSQLPKDRFSAERLKGVDSTLKIQPAKLEDSAVYLCASGVAGGAYNEQFFGPGTRLTVL.

V usage is TRBV7-2 and J usage is TRBJ1-3, with 7 bases lining up with TRBD1. Unmatched junction bases numbered 7, after V lost 5 bases and J lost 0 bases. The V gene's germline CDR1 is SGHTA and CDR2 FQGNSA. The CDR3 runs 16 residues. The DNA of the CDR3 is TGTGCCAGCAGCCTGCCGGACAGGTCCTCTGGAAACACCATATATTTT. It translates to CASSLPDRSSGNTIYF.

This chain joins TRBV19 and TRBJ1-6; TRBD1 aligns across 7 bases. Germline V gene lookup returns CDR1 LNHDA and CDR2 SQIVND (reference sequence). V shed 1 base, J shed 3 bases, and the junction held 3 bases outside the gene matches. CDR3 size: 16 residues. DNA of the CDR3: TGTGCCAGTAGTATAGGGGACAGCTTCTATAATTCACCCCTCCACTTT. It yields the protein CASSIGDSFYNSPLHF.

CDR3 sequence (DNA): TGTGCCAGCAGTTTTACGGGTACGACACCCCTCCACTTT. Translating it yields CASSFTGTTPLHF. This chain uses TRBV27 with TRBJ1-6; D is undetermined. V dropped 3 bases and J dropped 11 bases, with 11 bases sitting between them. CDR3 length: 13 amino acids. Looked up from germline, CDR1 is MNHEY and CDR2 is SMNVEV (reference sequence).

The chain combines TRBV18 with TRBJ1-6; 10 nucleotides line up with TRBD1. The germline V gene encodes CDR1 KGHSH and CDR2 LQKENI. There are 15 residues in the CDR3. Trimming at V came to 4 bases and at J to 5 bases, leaving 2 bases not matched to a gene. For the CDR3, the DNA is TGTGCCAGCTCACAAGGACAGGGGGATAATTCACCCCTCCACTTT. It encodes CASSQGQGDNSPLHF.

V gene TRBV7-9 combines with J gene TRBJ2-7; weak D call: TRBD1 (5 bases). V was trimmed by 4 bases and J by 3 bases, leaving 19 bases between them. CDR3 size: 16 residues. Germline V gene sequence: CDR1 SEHNR, CDR2 FQNEAQ (reference sequence). CDR3 coding DNA: TGTGCCAGCAGCTCTCCGCATACAGGCACCGACTACGAGCAGTACTTC. This gives the protein CASSSPHTGTDYEQYF.

The chain couples TRBV19 to TRBJ1-4, with D perhaps TRBD1 (6 bases). The CDR3 covers 11 residues. V lost 7 bases and J lost 8, with 8 bases in between. CDR1 and CDR2 (germline): LNHDA, SQIVND (reference sequence). The chain's CDR3 is CASIGGEKLFF. In DNA, the CDR3 is TGTGCCAGTATAGGGGGAGAAAAACTGTTTTTT.

A single count supports this clone. The rearrangement links TRBV6-5 to TRBJ2-7; 7 positions match TRBD1. CDR1 MNHEY and CDR2 SVGAGI come from the germline V gene. With V trimmed by 2 bases and J by 6 bases, 1 base remained unmatched. CDR3 length: 12 residues. CDR3 nucleotides: TGTGCCAGCAGTTACAGGGGGCGCGAGCAGTACTTC. It is translated as CASSYRGREQYF.

This chain links TRBV5-4 with TRBJ1-2; D unresolved. Germline CDR1 reads SGHNT; CDR2 reads YYREEE (reference sequence). The CDR3 runs to 13 residues. The germline V and J ends were trimmed by 8 bases and 4 bases, with 15 bases remaining between them. CDR3 in amino acids: CASSNPGFYGYTF. The CDR3 nucleotides read TGTGCCAGTTCCAATCCCGGTTTCTATGGCTACACCTTC.

The chain carries TRBV4-1 and TRBJ1-1; D not resolved. The CDR3 consists of 16 residues. The germline V gene has CDR1 MGHRA and CDR2 YSYEKL. The V end was cut by 0 bases, the J end by 0 bases, with 11 bases between. DNA of the CDR3: TGCGCCAGCAGCCAAGATGGAGGAAACATGAACACTGAAGCTTTCTTT. This translates into CASSQDGGNMNTEAFF.